The present TCR beta chain was sequenced within a study of T cell repertoires in cytomegalovirus infection. For the study at large: Recently described HLA-C-restricted plus well-studied HLA-B-restricted CMV epitopes were used.

TCRdb reanalysed the reads using MiXCR and keeps one entry per CDR3 protein. Of some 940,000 distinct CDR3 sequences in the sample, approximately 33% were seen once. To note about this clonotype: Its specificity is unknown.

CDR3 length: 21 residues. J was trimmed by 2 bases and V by 2 bases; bases with no gene match: 18. Germline V gene lookup returns CDR1 MNHEY and CDR2 SVGAGI. Overall study results and limits: HLA-C-restricted CMV-specific TCR beta clonotypes prevailed in the ex vivo response.

The J gene is TRBJ2-2, the V gene TRBV6-5, with 9 bases identical to TRBD1. This material consisted of cultured CD8+ T cells from PBMCs, taken from culture after CMV antigen stimulation. The receptor was isolated from a human donor in good health (CMV status not recorded). Some clones in this sample may be carry-over from other donors' samples. CDR3 residues: CASSYPYPGQGGRINTGELFF. The CDR3 DNA follows: TGTGCCAGCAGTTACCCATACCCGGGACAGGGAGGGAGGATTAACACCGGGGAGCTGTTTTTT.